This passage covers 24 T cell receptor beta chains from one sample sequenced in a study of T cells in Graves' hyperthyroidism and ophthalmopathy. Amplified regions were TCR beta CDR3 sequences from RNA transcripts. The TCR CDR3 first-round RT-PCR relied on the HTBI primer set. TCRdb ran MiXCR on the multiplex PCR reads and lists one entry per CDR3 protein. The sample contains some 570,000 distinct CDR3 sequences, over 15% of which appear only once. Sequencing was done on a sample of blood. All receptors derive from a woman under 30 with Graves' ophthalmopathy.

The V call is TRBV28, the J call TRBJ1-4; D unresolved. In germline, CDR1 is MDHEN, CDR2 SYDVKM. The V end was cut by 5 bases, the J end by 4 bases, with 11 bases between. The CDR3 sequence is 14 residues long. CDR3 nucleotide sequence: TGTGCCAGCAGTCCCTCGGGCCTTAATGAAAAACTGTTTTTT. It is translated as CASSPSGLNEKLFF.

The CDR3 sequence is CSVRGGTYNEQYF. In nucleotides, the CDR3 is TGCAGCGTCAGGGGGGGCACATACAATGAGCAGTACTTC. The chain has TRBV29-1 and TRBJ2-1; D may be TRBD1 or TRBD2 (7 bases each). The better agreement between TRBJ2-7 and the DNA end casts doubt on the J call. This CDR3 is built from 13 residues. CDR1 and CDR2 from the germline V gene are SQVTM and ANQGSEA.

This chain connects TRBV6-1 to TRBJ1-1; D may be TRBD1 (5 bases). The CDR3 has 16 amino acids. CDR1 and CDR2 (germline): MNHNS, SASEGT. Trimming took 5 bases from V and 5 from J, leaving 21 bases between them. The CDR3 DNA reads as TGTGCCAGCAGTTATTTCAGGGAAGTGGGACGGACTGAAGCTTTCTTT. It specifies CASSYFREVGRTEAFF.

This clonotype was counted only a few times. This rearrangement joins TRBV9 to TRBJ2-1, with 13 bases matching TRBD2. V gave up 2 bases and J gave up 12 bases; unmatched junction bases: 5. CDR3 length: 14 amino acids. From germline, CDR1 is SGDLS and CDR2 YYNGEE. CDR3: CASSVGLAGLGQFF. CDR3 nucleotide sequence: TGTGCCAGCAGCGTGGGACTAGCGGGGCTCGGGCAGTTCTTC.

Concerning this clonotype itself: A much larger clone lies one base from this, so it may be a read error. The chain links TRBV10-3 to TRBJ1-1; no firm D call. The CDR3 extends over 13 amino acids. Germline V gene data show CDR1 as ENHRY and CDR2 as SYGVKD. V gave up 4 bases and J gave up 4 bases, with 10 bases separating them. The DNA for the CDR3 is TGTGCCATCAGTGTAGAAGTGATCACTGAAGCTTTCTTT. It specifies CAISVEVITEAFF.

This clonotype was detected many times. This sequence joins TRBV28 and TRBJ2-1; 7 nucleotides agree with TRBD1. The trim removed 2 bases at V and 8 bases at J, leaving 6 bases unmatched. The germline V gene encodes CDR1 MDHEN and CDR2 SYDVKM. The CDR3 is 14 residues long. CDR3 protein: CASSLEGTVHEQFF. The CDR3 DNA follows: TGTGCCAGCAGTTTAGAAGGGACAGTCCATGAGCAGTTCTTC.

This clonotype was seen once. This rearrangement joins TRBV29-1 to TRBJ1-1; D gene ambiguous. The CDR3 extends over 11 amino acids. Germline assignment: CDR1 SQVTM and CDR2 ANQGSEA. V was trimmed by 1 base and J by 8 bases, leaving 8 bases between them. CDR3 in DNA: TGCAGCGTTGAAGGAGCGTTGGAAGCTTTCTTT. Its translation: CSVEGALEAFF. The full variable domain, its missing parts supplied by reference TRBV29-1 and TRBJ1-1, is SAVISQKPSRDICQRGTSLTIQCQVDSQVTMMFWYRQQPGQSLTLIATANQGSEATYESGFVIDKFPISRPNLTFSTLTVSNMSPEDSSIYLCSVEGALEAFFGQGTRLTVV.

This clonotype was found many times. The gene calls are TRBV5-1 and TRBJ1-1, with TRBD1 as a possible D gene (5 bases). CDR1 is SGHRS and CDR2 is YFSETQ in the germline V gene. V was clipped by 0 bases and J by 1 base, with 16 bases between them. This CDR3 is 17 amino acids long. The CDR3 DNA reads TGCGCCAGCAGCTTGGTGCCTTTGGGGCAGGCGAACACTGAAGCTTTCTTT. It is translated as CASSLVPLGQANTEAFF.

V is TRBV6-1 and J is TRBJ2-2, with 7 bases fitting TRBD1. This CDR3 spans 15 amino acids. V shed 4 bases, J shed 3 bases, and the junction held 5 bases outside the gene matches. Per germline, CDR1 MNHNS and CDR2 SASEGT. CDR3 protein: CASSAGTDYTGELFF. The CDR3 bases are TGTGCCAGCAGTGCCGGGACAGATTACACCGGGGAGCTGTTTTTT.

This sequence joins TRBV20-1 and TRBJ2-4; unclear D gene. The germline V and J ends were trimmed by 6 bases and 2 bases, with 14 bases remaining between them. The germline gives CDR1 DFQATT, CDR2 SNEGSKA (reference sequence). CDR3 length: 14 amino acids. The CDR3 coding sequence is TGCAGTGCGGACCTAAGGGAATCCAAAAACATTCAGTACTTC. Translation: CSADLRESKNIQYF.

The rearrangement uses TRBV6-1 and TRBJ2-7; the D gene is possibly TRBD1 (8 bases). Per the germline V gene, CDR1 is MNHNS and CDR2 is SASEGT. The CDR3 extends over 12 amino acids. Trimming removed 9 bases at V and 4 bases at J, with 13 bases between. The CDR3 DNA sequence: TGTGCCAGTACACAGGGGGGGTACGAGCAGTACTTC. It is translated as CASTQGGYEQYF.

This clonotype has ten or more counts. For the CDR3, the DNA is TGCGCCAGCTCCCAGGGTGACACACCCCTCCACTTT. This translates into CASSQGDTPLHF. This sequence joins TRBV4-1 and TRBJ1-6; perhaps TRBD1 as D (5 bases). From germline, CDR1 is MGHRA and CDR2 YSYEKL. The CDR3 consists of 12 residues. Trimming shortened V by 8 bases and J by 11 bases, and 13 bases separated the two germline ends.

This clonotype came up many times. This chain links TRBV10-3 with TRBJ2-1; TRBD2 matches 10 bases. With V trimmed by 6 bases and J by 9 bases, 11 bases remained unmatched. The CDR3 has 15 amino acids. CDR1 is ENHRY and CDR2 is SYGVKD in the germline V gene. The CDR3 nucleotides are TGTGCCATCAGGGGGGGGCTAGCGGGAGACGGTGAGCAGTTCTTC. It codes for CAIRGGLAGDGEQFF.

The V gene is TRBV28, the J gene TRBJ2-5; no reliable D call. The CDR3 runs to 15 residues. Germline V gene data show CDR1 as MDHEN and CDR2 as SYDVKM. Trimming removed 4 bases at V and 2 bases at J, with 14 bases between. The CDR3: CASSSRRNGQETQYF. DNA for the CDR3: TGTGCCAGCAGTTCTAGACGGAACGGTCAAGAGACCCAGTACTTC. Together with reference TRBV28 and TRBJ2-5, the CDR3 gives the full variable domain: DVKVTQSSRYLVKRTGEKVFLECVQDMDHENMFWYRQDPGLGLRLIYFSYDVKMKEKGDIPEGYSVSREKKERFSLILESASTNQTSMYLCASSSRRNGQETQYFGPGTRLLVL.

CDR3: CATSEGGTGANVLTF. The CDR3 region has the DNA TGTGCCACCAGCGAGGGGGGGACTGGGGCCAACGTCCTGACTTTC. The chain joins TRBV15 to TRBJ2-6; D is possibly TRBD2 (7 bases). In germline, CDR1 is LNHNV, CDR2 YYDKDF (reference sequence). V was shortened by 5 bases and J by 2 bases, with 10 bases between the two germline ends. The CDR3 is 15 amino acids.

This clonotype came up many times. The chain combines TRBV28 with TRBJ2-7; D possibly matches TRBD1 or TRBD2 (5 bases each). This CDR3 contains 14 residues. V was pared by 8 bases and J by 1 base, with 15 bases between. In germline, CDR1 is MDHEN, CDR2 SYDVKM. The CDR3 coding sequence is TGTGCCAGCGTACGGGGCGCGCTGTCCTACGAGCAGTACTTC. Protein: CASVRGALSYEQYF.

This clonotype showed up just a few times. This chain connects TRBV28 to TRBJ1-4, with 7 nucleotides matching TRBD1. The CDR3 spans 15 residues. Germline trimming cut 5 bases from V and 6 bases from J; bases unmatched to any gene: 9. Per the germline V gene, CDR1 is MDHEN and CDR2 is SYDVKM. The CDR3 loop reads CASSPLQGGDEKLFF. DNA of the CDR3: TGTGCCAGCAGTCCCCTGCAGGGGGGTGATGAAAAACTGTTTTTT.

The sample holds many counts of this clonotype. This CDR3 reads CASSLAQVYYEQYF. In DNA form, the CDR3 reads TGTGCCAGCAGCTTAGCGCAGGTATACTACGAGCAGTACTTC. V gene TRBV11-2 combines with J gene TRBJ2-7; D is uncertain. CDR1 is SGHAT, CDR2 FQNNGV, per germline. V lost 1 base, J lost 3 bases, and 10 bases lay in between. The CDR3 has 14 amino acids.

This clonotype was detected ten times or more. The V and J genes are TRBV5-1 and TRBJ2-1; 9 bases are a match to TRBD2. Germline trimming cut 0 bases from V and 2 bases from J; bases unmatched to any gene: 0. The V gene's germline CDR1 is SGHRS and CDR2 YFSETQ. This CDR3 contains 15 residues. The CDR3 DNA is TGCGCCAGCAGCTTGGGACTAGCGGCCTACAATGAGCAGTTCTTC. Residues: CASSLGLAAYNEQFF.

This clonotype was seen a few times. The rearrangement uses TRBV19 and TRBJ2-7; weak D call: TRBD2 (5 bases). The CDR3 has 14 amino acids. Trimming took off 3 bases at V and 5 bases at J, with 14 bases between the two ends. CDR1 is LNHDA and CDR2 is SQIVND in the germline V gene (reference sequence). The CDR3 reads CASSIIGISHEQYF. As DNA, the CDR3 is TGTGCCAGTAGTATTATCGGGATATCCCACGAGCAGTACTTC.

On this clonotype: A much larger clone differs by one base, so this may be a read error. CDR3 region: CVSSQEGNIQYF. The CDR3 coding sequence is TGTGTCAGCAGCCAAGAGGGAAACATTCAGTACTTC. The chain recombines TRBV3-1 with TRBJ2-4, with TRBD2 as a possible D gene (5 bases). The germline V gene encodes CDR1 LGHDT and CDR2 YNNKEL (reference sequence). This CDR3 comprises 12 residues.

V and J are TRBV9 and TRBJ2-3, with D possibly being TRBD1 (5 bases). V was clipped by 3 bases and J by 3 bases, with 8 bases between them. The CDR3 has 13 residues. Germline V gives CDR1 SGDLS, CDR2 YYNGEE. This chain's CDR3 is CASSGRQTDTQYF. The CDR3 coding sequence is TGTGCCAGCAGCGGAAGACAGACAGATACGCAGTATTTT.

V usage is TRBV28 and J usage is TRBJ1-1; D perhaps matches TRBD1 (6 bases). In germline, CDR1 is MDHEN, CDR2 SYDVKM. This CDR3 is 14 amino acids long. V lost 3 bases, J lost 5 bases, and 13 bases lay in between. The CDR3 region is CASSFLGAPTEAFF. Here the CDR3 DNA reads TGTGCCAGCAGTTTCTTGGGGGCGCCGACTGAAGCTTTCTTT.

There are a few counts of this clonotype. CDR3 protein: CASSYIGANVLTF. CDR3 nucleotide sequence: TGTGCCAGCAGTTACATAGGGGCCAACGTCCTGACTTTC. V usage is TRBV6-2 or TRBV6-3 and J usage is TRBJ2-6; no definite D call. Germline CDR1 MNHEY, CDR2 SVGEGT. The CDR3 has 13 amino acids. V was trimmed by 2 bases and J by 4 bases, leaving 3 bases between them.